Reported below is one T cell receptor (beta chain). Its antigen is not yet known. Base qualities are not at hand, and no much larger clone is one base apart. This sample is part of a study of identical twins (dated by TCRdb to between 2015 and 2016). Background for the entire study: TCR alpha and beta repertoires from monozygotic twins, unrelated adults of various ages and cord blood were deep-sequenced to test whether fetal clonotypes persist. To rule out contamination, replicate twin experiments were performed at different times with different library preparation protocols. The paper as a whole reports these results and caveats: In beta out-of-frame sequences, excess twin sharing was weaker, because having fewer shared sequences lowered the signal-to-noise ratio. Compared with coincidental sharing between unrelated individuals, out-of-frame TCR alpha sequences shared between twins showed an excess of sequences with low generation probability. In monozygotic twins, recombination models systematically underestimated out-of-frame TCR alpha sharing, but the models matched the sharing seen between unrelated individuals. Abundant cord blood beta clonotypes carried fewer insertions; young adult naive repertoires showed a weaker similar trend, while memory repertoires showed none. Because the same donors could not be followed over many years, the conclusions depended on cross-sectional statistical analysis. Invariant T cells such as MAIT and iNKT could partly confound zero-insertion analyses, although diverse VJ usage argued against such confounding for most clonotypes.

From a lookup of the germline V gene, CDR1 and CDR2 are LGHNA and YNFKEQ. Trimming accounts for 3 bases at V and 1 base at J, while the number of junction bases matched to no gene is 9. The CDR3 goes from the cysteine to the phenylalanine over 17 residues. Kept here is only the CDR3 DNA, which spans 51 bases and is read in frame from base 1. Every donor in the study was a healthy Caucasian. The twin cohort consisted of three pairs of female monozygotic twins, all aged about 18 to 30 years. The RNA used for TCR libraries was isolated from peripheral blood mononuclear cells. Receptor libraries were prepared by 5' RACE. The listed sequencing device is Illumina HiSeq 2000. Template switching added a universal primer binding site, and the final cDNA carried a unique molecular identifier that allowed TCR cDNA molecules to be counted accurately. Specific primers in the conserved constant-segment region were used to synthesize first-strand cDNA for TCR alpha and beta chains. To control for contamination, every cDNA library carried two barcodes: a SMART-Mk sample barcode plus Illumina barcodes. Two successive PCR steps introduced TruSeq adapter sequences along with Illumina sample barcodes. Sequencing of the TCR alpha and beta cDNA libraries was done on the Illumina HiSeq platform using custom primers. As for the original processing: MiGEC processed the raw reads to extract unique molecular identifiers, while MiXCR was used to determine the CDR3 positions. Recombination models were inferred per individual with the repgenHMM and IGoR tools using an EM algorithm. Shared clonotypes were analyzed with the tcR package in R, and sharing was normalized by the product of cloneset sizes. To study raw recombination without the effects of thymic and clonal selection, out-of-frame nonproductive sequences were analyzed. The public reads were run again by TCRdb, first through fastp at Q25 and then through MiXCR, and only productive beta chains were kept. Rows are combined by CDR3 protein, so each entry shows the most common genes and DNA. These V and J calls rely on TCRdb rather than the paper's analysis. Across this sample there are hundreds of thousands of distinct CDR3 sequences, with roughly 8% seen only once. The biggest ten clones account for 0.75% to 1% of the sample.

The same specimen was also included in a second study, on yellow fever vaccine responses in identical twins. Drawing on the second study: The authors reported that the T cell response to vaccination in identical twins appeared partly convergent and partly personalized. Focusing on identical twins, the study followed the T cell clones that responded to the vaccine, and did so with precision.

The sample was PBMCs. Recombination joined TRBV4-2 with TRBJ2-7, with TRBD2 matching 10 junction bases. This TCR was recovered from a woman between 18 and 29 years old in good health. The CDR3 protein sequence reads: CASSHPSGRNLSYEQYF. The nucleotides read TGTGCCAGCAGCCATCCTAGCGGGAGAAATCTTTCCTACGAGCAGTACTTC.